This TCR beta chain was found in a study of memory CD4+ T cells and cytomegalovirus serostatus. Study-wide background: This sample comes from healthy Belgian adults, eight or nine CMV seropositive, about 23 seronegative. Study findings and constraints: The CMV-associated TCR signature appears largely within the CD4+ memory repertoire.

Trimming removed 4 bases from V and 4 bases from J, with 14 bases in between. This CDR3 contains 14 residues. Per germline, CDR1 SGDLS and CDR2 YYNGEE. Single viable CD3+CD4+CD8-CD45RO+ cells were sorted as the memory CD4+ T cells. After thawing, CD4+ T cells were positively selected. As for this clone: Its specificity is not known.

Under the authors' procedure: After removing out-of-frame reads, over 2 million distinct TCRbeta sequences remained. Sequencing used immunoSEQ multiplex PCR; TCRdb keeps in-frame clones, though not all of them. V and J calls and clone size are those listed in that table; D and trimming were worked out from the DNA. The repertoire consists of under 45,000 clones, with 65% to 80% occurring once and the leading ten covering less than 0.6%. Source material: memory CD4+ T cells from blood. The receptor's source is an adult in good health and CMV-seronegative. The chain uses TRBV9 and TRBJ1-1; TRBD1 is a possible D gene (6 bases). DNA for the CDR3: TGTGCCAGCAGCTTAACACAGGGTAGCACTGAAGCTTTCTTT. Protein: CASSLTQGSTEAFF.